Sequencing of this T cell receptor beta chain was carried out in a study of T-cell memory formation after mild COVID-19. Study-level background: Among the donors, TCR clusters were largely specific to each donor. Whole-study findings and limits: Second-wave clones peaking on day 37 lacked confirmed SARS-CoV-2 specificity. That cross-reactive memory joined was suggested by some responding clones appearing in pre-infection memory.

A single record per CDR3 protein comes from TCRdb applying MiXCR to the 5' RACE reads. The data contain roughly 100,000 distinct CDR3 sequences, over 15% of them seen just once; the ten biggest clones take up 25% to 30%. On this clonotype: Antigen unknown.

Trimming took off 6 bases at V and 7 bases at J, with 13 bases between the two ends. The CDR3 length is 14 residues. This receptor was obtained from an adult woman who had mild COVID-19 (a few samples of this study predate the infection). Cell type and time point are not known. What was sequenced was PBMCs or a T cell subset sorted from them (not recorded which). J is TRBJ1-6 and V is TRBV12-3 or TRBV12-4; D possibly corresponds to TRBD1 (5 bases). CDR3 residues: CASSRESPNSPLHF. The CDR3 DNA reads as TGTGCCAGCAGCAGGGAGTCCCCGAATTCACCCCTCCACTTT.